The 26 T cell receptor beta chains reported below all come from one sample, sequenced in a study of T cell responses to AZD1222 COVID-19 vaccine. Profiling relied on immunoSEQ multiplex PCR, and the TCRdb table lists in-frame clones only, not all of them. There are around 120,000 clones in the sample; approximately 86% occur only once, and approximately 2.4% lies in the top ten. This material consisted of peripheral blood, taken on day 0 of AZD1222 vaccination. All receptors come from an adult in good health.

The chain couples TRBV28 to TRBJ1-3; tentative D call: TRBD1 (5 bases). The length of the CDR3 is 16 residues. V was trimmed by 4 bases and J by 4 bases, leaving 17 bases between them. Germline CDR1 and CDR2: MDHEN and SYDVKM. This CDR3 reads CASSSPGAEDGNTIYF. CDR3 DNA sequence: TGTGCCAGCAGTTCCCCTGGGGCGGAGGACGGAAACACCATATATTTT. The variable domain in full, completed from reference TRBV28 and TRBJ1-3, reads DVKVTQSSRYLVKRTGEKVFLECVQDMDHENMFWYRQDPGLGLRLIYFSYDVKMKEKGDIPEGYSVSREKKERFSLILESASTNQTSMYLCASSSPGAEDGNTIYFGEGSWLTVV.

V is TRBV5-4 and J is TRBJ1-2; D unclear. The length of the CDR3 is 15 residues. From germline, CDR1 is SGHNT and CDR2 YYREEE (reference sequence). The germline V and J ends were trimmed by 0 bases and 7 bases, with 16 bases remaining between them. CDR3 nucleotide sequence: TGTGCCAGCAGCTTGGAGTCATACACCACGGCTGGCTACACCTTC. Its translation: CASSLESYTTAGYTF.

The chain uses TRBV7-9 and TRBJ2-1, with 8 bases identical to TRBD2. The CDR3 has 15 residues. V trimming: 11 bases; J trimming: 1 base; junction bases outside the gene matches: 10. From germline, CDR1 is SEHNR and CDR2 FQNEAQ (reference sequence). The CDR3 region is CAGVAGSVSYNEQFF. The DNA for the CDR3 is TGTGCCGGTGTAGCGGGGTCCGTTTCCTACAATGAGCAGTTCTTC.

The genes are TRBV7-9 and TRBJ2-2, with 14 bases identical to TRBD2. Germline V gives CDR1 SEHNR, CDR2 FQNEAQ (reference sequence). The V segment lost 4 bases and the J segment 6 bases; nucleotides outside the gene matches: 4. The CDR3 covers 16 residues. The CDR3 sequence is CASSSQTSGRAGELFF. The CDR3 DNA reads TGTGCCAGCAGCTCGCAGACTAGCGGGAGGGCCGGGGAGCTGTTTTTT.

The table lists this clone with a few counts. J is TRBJ2-3 and V is TRBV5-4, with 7 bases fitting TRBD1. The J segment lost 0 bases and the V segment lost 4 bases, leaving 5 bases of the junction unmatched. CDR1 is SGHNT, CDR2 YYREEE, per germline (reference sequence). The CDR3 is 15 amino acids. The DNA of the CDR3 is TGTGCCAGCAGCCCGGGACAGTCGAGCACAGATACGCAGTATTTT. It is translated as CASSPGQSSTDTQYF.

The chain links TRBV2 to TRBJ2-7; tentatively, D is TRBD2 (6 bases). Germline CDR1 is SNHLY and CDR2 is FYNNEI. The germline V and J ends were trimmed by 8 bases and 6 bases, with 17 bases remaining between them. The CDR3 is 13 amino acids. For the CDR3, the DNA is TGTGCCAGCCTTAGGCCCCCCGGGGGCGAGCAGTACTTC. Protein product: CASLRPPGGEQYF.

The chain links TRBV18 to TRBJ1-2, with D hard to call. CDR3 length: 18 residues. Trimming left V 1 base short and J 1 base short, with 19 bases between. Germline V gene sequence: CDR1 KGHSH, CDR2 LQKENI. DNA of the CDR3: TGTGCCAGCTCACCACTTGAAGGCAGGCAGCCCCTTAACTATGGCTACACCTTC. Amino acids: CASSPLEGRQPLNYGYTF.

This rearrangement joins TRBV29-1 to TRBJ1-3; D uncertain. CDR1 and CDR2 from the germline V gene are SQVTM and ANQGSEA. The germline V and J ends were trimmed by 5 bases and 4 bases, with 6 bases remaining between them. The CDR3 consists of 11 residues. The CDR3 here is CSVYGGNTIYF. As DNA, the CDR3 is TGCAGCGTTTATGGCGGAAACACCATATATTTT.

The V call is TRBV10-3, the J call TRBJ2-3; D perhaps matches TRBD1 (6 bases). This CDR3 has 11 amino acids. The germline gives CDR1 ENHRY, CDR2 SYGVKD. Trimming removed 2 bases from V and 9 bases from J, with 6 bases in between. The CDR3 protein is CAISERGTQYF. As DNA, the CDR3 is TGTGCCATCAGTGAGAGGGGGACGCAGTATTTT.

This sequence joins TRBV28 and TRBJ1-5, with D unclear. V dropped 2 bases and J dropped 7 bases, with 15 bases sitting between them. CDR1 and CDR2 (germline): MDHEN, SYDVKM. This CDR3 region has 15 residues. The CDR3 loop reads CASSLPGRTGQPQHF. The CDR3 nucleotides are TGTGCCAGCAGTTTACCGGGGAGGACTGGACAGCCCCAGCATTTT.

The chain has TRBV28 and TRBJ1-5; D is uncertain. Germline V gene lookup returns CDR1 MDHEN and CDR2 SYDVKM. V lost 4 bases, J lost 0 bases, and 7 bases lay in between. The CDR3 covers 14 residues. CDR3 in DNA: TGTGCCAGCAGTTGGACGGATAGCAATCAGCCCCAGCATTTT. This codes for CASSWTDSNQPQHF.

Remarks on this clone: The identical CDR3 is also encoded by other nucleotide sequences in the sample. The rearrangement uses TRBV28 and TRBJ1-4, with unresolved D. V lost 8 bases and J 7 bases, leaving 5 bases between the germline ends. Germline V gene lookup returns CDR1 MDHEN and CDR2 SYDVKM. The CDR3 is made up of 10 amino acids. CDR3 nucleotide sequence: TGTGCCAGCCGGGGTGAAAAACTGTTTTTT. It yields the protein CASRGEKLFF.

V gene TRBV7-2 combines with J gene TRBJ2-7; a possible D gene is TRBD2 (6 bases). V was shortened by 3 bases and J by 5 bases, with 20 bases between the two germline ends. The CDR3 spans 16 residues. Germline-derived CDR1 and CDR2 are SGHTA and FQGNSA. In DNA, the CDR3 is TGTGCCAGCAGCTTGGACTTTTCGCGGACTATTAACGAGCAGTACTTC. Amino acid sequence: CASSLDFSRTINEQYF.

The chain is built from TRBV12-5 and TRBJ1-1; no clear D. Germline V gene lookup returns CDR1 LGHNT and CDR2 FRNRAP. The germline V and J ends were trimmed by 0 bases and 4 bases, with 6 bases remaining between them. The CDR3 sequence is 13 residues long. The CDR3 loop is CASGLVDGTEAFF. For the CDR3, the DNA is TGTGCTAGTGGTTTGGTGGATGGCACTGAAGCTTTCTTT.

The chain links TRBV6-5 to TRBJ1-5, with D maybe TRBD1 (5 bases). Germline V lookup: CDR1 MNHEY, CDR2 SVGAGI. The CDR3 sequence is 14 residues long. Trimming cost V 8 bases and J 4 bases, with 15 bases left between them. This CDR3 reads CASGQGGNNQPQHF. For the CDR3, the DNA is TGTGCCAGCGGGCAGGGAGGGAATAATCAGCCCCAGCATTTT.

The V call is TRBV19, the J call TRBJ1-1; 7 positions match TRBD1. This CDR3 region has 17 residues. Per germline, CDR1 LNHDA and CDR2 SQIVND (reference sequence). V lost 5 bases and J lost 1; bases outside the gene matches: 13. In nucleotides, the CDR3 is TGTGCCAGTAGTCTACACAGGGTGACAGGGAGGAACACTGAAGCTTTCTTT. As protein: CASSLHRVTGRNTEAFF.

This sequence joins TRBV29-1 and TRBJ1-4, with TRBD1 as a possible D gene (5 bases). From germline, CDR1 is SQVTM and CDR2 ANQGSEA. This CDR3 has 13 amino acids. Deletions cut 7 bases from V and 7 bases from J, with 16 bases between. The CDR3 loop reads CSARDGNSEKLFF. CDR3 bases: TGCAGCGCCCGGGACGGCAACTCTGAAAAACTGTTTTTT.

The gene calls are TRBV19 and TRBJ2-1; TRBD1 might be the D (5 bases). Trimming stripped 5 bases from V and 8 bases from J, with 13 bases between. The CDR3 covers 13 residues. Germline V CDR1 and CDR2: LNHDA, SQIVND (reference sequence). The CDR3 DNA is TGTGCCAGTAGTTCGGGTCAGGGCTATGAGCAGTTCTTC. Amino acids: CASSSGQGYEQFF.

This clone was observed a few times. The chain uses TRBV11-2 and TRBJ1-1; weak D call: TRBD1 (5 bases). V was cut by 0 bases and J by 6 bases, with 14 bases left in between. CDR3 length: 15 amino acids. CDR1 and CDR2 (germline): SGHAT, FQNNGV. The CDR3 loop reads CASSLDRTPAAEAFF. As DNA, the CDR3 is TGTGCCAGCAGCTTAGATCGGACACCGGCCGCTGAAGCTTTCTTT.

The rearrangement links TRBV2 to TRBJ1-1; D ambiguous. V was shortened by 7 bases and J by 4 bases, with 13 bases between the two germline ends. Germline CDR1 reads SNHLY; CDR2 reads FYNNEI. This CDR3 has 13 amino acids. The CDR3 reads CASILPGGTEAFF. The CDR3 DNA follows: TGTGCCAGCATCCTCCCGGGCGGCACTGAAGCTTTCTTT.

This sequence joins TRBV28 and TRBJ2-5; 9 bases agree with TRBD2. The CDR3 spans 16 residues. V lost 3 bases, J lost 2 bases, and 7 bases stayed unmatched. Germline CDR1 MDHEN, CDR2 SYDVKM. In DNA, the CDR3 is TGTGCCAGCAGTTTTAGCGGGAGATTATATCAAGAGACCCAGTACTTC. As protein: CASSFSGRLYQETQYF.

This clone showed up just a few times. V is TRBV19 and J is TRBJ2-7; 7 bases map to TRBD1. The V and J ends lost 5 bases and 9 bases, in that order; junction bases with no gene match: 13. Germline values: CDR1 LNHDA, CDR2 SQIVND (reference sequence). CDR3 length equals 14 residues. CDR3 nucleotides: TGTGCCAGTAGTCCAACAGGGGTCCGCAGGGGGCAGTACTTC. It codes for CASSPTGVRRGQYF.

This clone showed up just once. V and J are TRBV2 and TRBJ1-3; TRBD1 is a possible D gene (6 bases). CDR1 SNHLY and CDR2 FYNNEI come from the germline V gene. Trimming stripped 7 bases from V and 0 bases from J, with 13 bases between. The CDR3 contains 15 residues. The CDR3 region has the DNA TGTGCCAGCAACAGGGACTCTTTCTCTGGAAACACCATATATTTT. It yields the protein CASNRDSFSGNTIYF. Full variable domain (outside the CDR3, taken from reference TRBV2 and TRBJ1-3): EPEVTQTPSHQVTQMGQEVILRCVPISNHLYFYWYRQILGQKVEFLVSFYNNEISEKSEIFDDQFSVERPDGSNFTLKIRSTKLEDSAMYFCASNRDSFSGNTIYFGEGSWLTVV.

The rearrangement joins TRBV7-9 to TRBJ2-3; D remains unclear. Germline CDR1 is SEHNR and CDR2 is FQNEAQ (reference sequence). V dropped 4 bases and J dropped 1 base, with 12 bases sitting between them. The CDR3 has 15 amino acids. CDR3 bases: TGTGCCAGCAGCTCGGGTAGGAGTCGCACAGATACGCAGTATTTT. Protein product: CASSSGRSRTDTQYF.

The chain employs TRBV6-1 and TRBJ2-7, with D possibly matching TRBD2 (6 bases). CDR3 length equals 12 residues. CDR1 and CDR2 from the germline V gene are MNHNS and SASEGT. The V end lost 0 bases, the J end lost 6 bases, and 6 bases lay between the germline ends. The CDR3 nucleotides read TGTGCCAGCAGTGAAGCGGAGGGCGAGCAGTACTTC. Translating gives CASSEAEGEQYF.

In this sample, this clone turned up once. The chain employs TRBV6-5 and TRBJ1-2; a weak D match, TRBD1 (6 bases). Germline V gene sequence: CDR1 MNHEY, CDR2 SVGAGI. The CDR3 sequence is 15 residues long. V lost 6 bases and J lost 0, with 14 bases in between. The CDR3 sequence: CASRRNRETNYGYTF. The CDR3 bases are TGTGCCAGCAGACGTAACAGGGAAACTAACTATGGCTACACCTTC.